This entry concerns a single TCR beta chain. Original analysis: Nucleated cell number was recorded as an estimate derived from reference gene primer amplification. Libraries were prepared by immunoSEQ multiplex PCR; TCRdb keeps only in-frame clonotypes and omits some of them. V and J calls plus clone size are reproduced from that table; the DNA served to infer D and trimming. Here the sample spans about 300,000 clones, roughly 80% being singletons. The sample comes from a study of blood T cell repertoires in COVID-19. Germline-derived CDR1 and CDR2 are MNHEY and SMNVEV (reference sequence). The V gene lost 3 bases and the J gene lost 6 bases, with 14 bases spanning the gap. CDR3 length: 15 residues.

The TCR originated in a human donor with COVID-19, enrolled during active disease. The donor label of this sample is uncertain. Sequences were obtained from peripheral blood. The rearrangement joins TRBV27 to TRBJ2-2; D might be TRBD1 (5 bases). This CDR3 reads CASSFYFREAGELFF. The CDR3 DNA is TGTGCCAGCAGTTTTTATTTCAGGGAAGCCGGGGAGCTGTTTTTT.